A selection of T cell receptor beta chains follows, all from one sample in a study of blood T cells in healthy people across ages. TCRdb reanalysed the 5' RACE reads using MiXCR and keeps one entry per CDR3 protein. The sample yields 1.5 million to 1.8 million distinct CDR3 sequences, approximately 43% seen once. The sequencing input was blood. The receptor source for this set is a young woman in good health. Both conserved end residues are part of each CDR3. The D gene is left open where the match is weak. Size values are once, few and many counts, or a class for expanded clones, and some rows have none.

D gene,clone size,J gene,V gene,CDR3 protein,CDR3 DNA
-,-,TRBJ1-2,TRBV20-1,CSAGPPTGHGYTF,TGCAGTGCGGGACCGCCGACGGGTCATGGCTACACCTTC
-,few,TRBJ1-4,TRBV3-1,CASSPGGSRLREKLFF,TGTGCCAGCAGCCCCGGTGGGTCAAGGCTCCGTGAAAAACTGTTTTTT
-,-,TRBJ1-2,TRBV29-1,CSVDRGRGTLNYGYTF,TGCAGCGTTGATAGGGGTAGAGGGACCCTTAACTATGGCTACACCTTC
-,few,TRBJ1-2,TRBV21-1,CASRRDPNYGYTF,TGTGCCAGCAGGAGGGACCCTAACTATGGCTACACCTTC
-,many,TRBJ2-4,TRBV3-1,CASSQMGVGIQYF,TGTGCCAGCAGCCAGATGGGGGTTGGCATTCAGTACTTC
-,-,TRBJ2-1,TRBV29-1,CSVLGGLSYNEQFF,TGCAGCGTTTTAGGCGGGCTCTCCTACAATGAGCAGTTCTTC
-,-,TRBJ1-6,TRBV30,CARSPGLTISPLHF,TGTGCCCGGAGTCCGGGGCTTACCATATCACCCCTCCACTTT
-,-,TRBJ2-5,TRBV20-1,CSATDSFNNEQYF,TGCAGTGCTACGGACAGCTTTAACAATGAGCAGTACTTC
TRBD1,-,TRBJ2-5,TRBV12-3/TRBV12-4,CASSLDRGDGGSYNEQYF,TGTGCCAGCAGTCTGGACAGGGGCGATGGGGGATCCTACAATGAGCAGTACTTC
-,-,TRBJ1-2,TRBV27,CASSFRGKVARGYTF,TGTGCCAGCAGTTTCCGGGGAAAGGTCGCCCGTGGCTACACCTTC
-,-,TRBJ1-1,TRBV4-1,CASTPMGNTEAFF,TGCGCCAGCACCCCTATGGGGAACACTGAAGCTTTCTTT
TRBD1,few,TRBJ1-2,TRBV20-1,CSARETGAGYGYTF,TGCAGTGCTAGAGAGACAGGGGCTGGCTATGGCTACACCTTC
TRBD1,many,TRBJ1-5,TRBV7-9,CASSKGRGQGNQPQHF,TGTGCCAGCAGCAAAGGGCGGGGACAGGGCAATCAGCCCCAGCATTTT
-,once,TRBJ1-5,TRBV4-1,CASSQDWDPRGAQHF,TGCGCCAGCAGCCAAGATTGGGACCCCAGAGGGGCCCAGCATTTT
TRBD1,few,TRBJ2-1,TRBV2,CASQGQGAYNEQFF,TGTGCCAGCCAAGGACAGGGGGCCTACAATGAGCAGTTCTTC
TRBD1,few,TRBJ1-1,TRBV4-1,CASSQLPTGVTEAFF,TGCGCCAGCAGCCAACTCCCAACAGGGGTGACTGAAGCTTTCTTT
-,-,TRBJ1-2,TRBV20-1,CSAREPGTNYGYTF,TGCAGTGCTAGAGAGCCCGGGACAAACTATGGCTACACCTTC
TRBD1,-,TRBJ2-4,TRBV7-9,CASSPVGQGNIQYF,TGTGCCAGCAGCCCAGTGGGACAGGGAAACATTCAGTACTTC
TRBD1,few,TRBJ2-7,TRBV6-5,CASSYSTGVEQYF,TGTGCCAGCAGTTACTCGACAGGGGTTGAGCAGTACTTC
-,few,TRBJ2-1,TRBV11-2,CASSLPRRRIYNEQFF,TGTGCCAGCAGCTTACCCCGGCGTCGTATTTACAATGAGCAGTTCTTC
TRBD2,few,TRBJ2-7,TRBV28,CASSAFYRTSGFSYEQYF,TGTGCCAGCAGTGCCTTTTATAGGACTAGCGGATTCTCCTACGAGCAGTACTTC
TRBD1,-,TRBJ1-2,TRBV6-5,CASSYGTGDYGYTF,TGTGCCAGCAGTTACGGGACAGGAGACTATGGCTACACCTTC
-,-,TRBJ1-2,TRBV3-1,CASSQGQRSYGYTF,TGTGCCAGCAGCCAAGGACAGCGTTCCTATGGCTACACCTTC
-,few,TRBJ1-5,TRBV2,CASRLERPQHF,TGTGCCAGCAGACTTGAGCGGCCCCAGCATTTT
TRBD2,-,TRBJ2-1,TRBV9,CAGSVGLSGDYNEQFF,TGTGCCGGCAGCGTAGGTCTTAGCGGGGACTACAATGAGCAGTTCTTC
-,-,TRBJ2-1,TRBV7-8,CASSLRGGLNYNEQFF,TGTGCCAGCAGCTTAAGGGGGGGACTCAACTACAATGAGCAGTTCTTC
-,-,TRBJ1-5,TRBV20-1,CSARTRRGGNQPQHF,TGCAGTGCTAGAACGAGGCGAGGAGGCAATCAGCCCCAGCATTTT
TRBD1,many,TRBJ1-4,TRBV7-2,CASRRQGEEKLFF,TGTGCCAGCAGACGACAGGGCGAGGAAAAACTGTTTTTT
-,-,TRBJ1-1,TRBV11-2,CASSPQIGTEAFF,TGTGCCAGCAGCCCGCAAATCGGCACTGAAGCTTTCTTT
-,many,TRBJ2-7,TRBV12-3/TRBV12-4,CASSPGTSEQYF,TGTGCCAGCAGTCCCGGGACAAGTGAGCAGTACTTC
-,-,TRBJ1-2,TRBV29-1,CSVVGHSRNYGYTF,TGCAGCGTTGTTGGACATAGCCGCAACTATGGCTACACCTTC
-,-,TRBJ2-5,TRBV12-3/TRBV12-4,CASSWQGMETQYF,TGTGCCAGCAGTTGGCAGGGTATGGAGACCCAGTACTTC
-,-,TRBJ1-5,TRBV20-1,CSAAPDSNQPQHF,TGCAGTGCCGCCCCTGATAGCAATCAGCCCCAGCATTTT
-,few,TRBJ1-2,TRBV12-3/TRBV12-4,CASSPSGQPDNYGYTF,TGTGCCAGCAGTCCCTCAGGGCAACCGGATAACTATGGCTACACCTTC
TRBD2,-,TRBJ2-1,TRBV7-2,CASSLGGLALYNEQFF,TGTGCCAGCAGCTTAGGAGGACTAGCGCTCTACAATGAGCAGTTCTTC
TRBD2,-,TRBJ2-5,TRBV20-1,CSALVAGRGETQYF,TGCAGTGCTCTCGTAGCGGGAAGAGGAGAGACCCAGTACTTC
-,-,TRBJ1-5,TRBV5-5,CASSQGPEWPQHF,TGTGCCAGCAGTCAGGGACCCGAATGGCCCCAGCATTTT
-,few,TRBJ1-2,TRBV20-1,CSAKLTQGQANYGYTF,TGCAGTGCTAAATTGACGCAGGGGCAAGCTAACTATGGCTACACCTTC
-,few,TRBJ2-2,TRBV11-2,CALRLEAGFNTGELFF,TGTGCCCTCCGACTAGAAGCCGGGTTCAACACCGGGGAGCTGTTTTTT
TRBD1,-,TRBJ1-2,TRBV4-3,CASSQAVRGQLGYGYTF,TGCGCCAGCAGCCAAGCTGTCAGGGGGCAGCTAGGCTATGGCTACACCTTC
-,-,TRBJ2-3,TRBV2,CASASRRAGTGTQYF,TGTGCCAGCGCCTCAAGGCGGGCCGGCACAGGTACGCAGTATTTT
-,-,TRBJ2-5,TRBV12-3/TRBV12-4,CASRLGRAQETQYF,TGTGCCAGCAGACTCGGACGAGCCCAAGAGACCCAGTACTTC
TRBD2,-,TRBJ2-3,TRBV7-2,CASSFGVLAGNTQYF,TGTGCCAGCAGCTTTGGGGTGCTAGCGGGGAATACGCAGTATTTT
-,few,TRBJ2-7,TRBV20-1,CSAAGTELYEQYF,TGCAGTGCGGCCGGGACGGAACTCTACGAGCAGTACTTC
-,few,TRBJ1-2,TRBV18,CASSHNTLPGYTF,TGTGCCAGCTCCCATAACACTTTACCCGGCTACACCTTC
TRBD2,-,TRBJ2-3,TRBV28,CASSSPGLTSFTDTQYF,TGTGCCAGCAGTTCCCCGGGACTAACGAGTTTCACAGATACGCAGTATTTT
-,few,TRBJ2-3,TRBV6-2/TRBV6-3,CASSYLAGAYSTDTQYF,TGTGCCAGCAGTTACTTGGCGGGGGCCTATAGCACAGATACGCAGTATTTT
TRBD1,many,TRBJ2-1,TRBV12-3/TRBV12-4,CASTETGVNEQFF,TGTGCCAGCACCGAGACAGGGGTTAATGAGCAGTTCTTC
-,-,TRBJ2-1,TRBV7-3,CASSPLERPLYNEQFF,TGTGCCAGCAGCCCCCTGGAGCGACCTCTTTACAATGAGCAGTTCTTC
TRBD1,-,TRBJ1-2,TRBV27,CASSPVRTGEAYGYTF,TGTGCCAGCAGTCCCGTCCGGACAGGGGAAGCCTATGGCTACACCTTC
-,-,TRBJ1-2,TRBV9,CASSTPVAGIDGYTF,TGTGCCAGCAGCACTCCCGTTGCAGGGATTGATGGCTACACCTTC
-,few,TRBJ2-1,TRBV3-1,CASSLLSGAQFF,TGTGCCAGCAGCCTGCTCTCTGGGGCCCAGTTCTTC
-,-,TRBJ2-3,TRBV25-1,CASSEWVGGSASTDTQYF,TGTGCCAGCAGTGAATGGGTTGGAGGGAGTGCTAGCACAGATACGCAGTATTTT
-,once,TRBJ1-1,TRBV24-1,CATSDTRTDEAFF,TGTGCCACCAGTGATACCCGAACGGATGAAGCTTTCTTT
TRBD2,-,TRBJ2-1,TRBV12-3/TRBV12-4,CASSLAGGVTEQFF,TGTGCCAGCAGTTTAGCGGGGGGGGTTACTGAGCAGTTCTTC
TRBD2,-,TRBJ2-1,TRBV29-1,CSVGRRLATEQFF,TGCAGCGTTGGACGAAGACTAGCTACTGAGCAGTTCTTC
-,-,TRBJ2-7,TRBV12-3/TRBV12-4,CASSSQSGDEQYF,TGTGCCAGCAGTTCCCAATCAGGGGACGAGCAGTACTTC